Listed below are T cell receptor beta chains from one sample, sequenced in a study of T-cell reconstitution after alpha-beta-depleted transplantation in children. TCRdb used MiXCR to reprocess the PCR reads, holding one entry per CDR3 protein. The sample shows 190,000 or so distinct CDR3 sequences, approximately 6.6% of them seen only once. The sample here was PBMCs from the stem cell graft donor, taken from the stem cell graft. Source of these receptors: a human donor who donated a stem cell graft to a child with Wiskott-Aldrich syndrome. CDR3s leave out the opening cysteine and the closing phenylalanine or tryptophan. The order of the fields is V gene, CDR3 protein.

TRBV7-9 | ACSFQLTAHEQY
TRBV12-3/TRBV12-4 | ASGRLAGVYAEQF
TRBV4-3 | ASSQDLYGIGLF
TRBV20-1 | SARARSSYNEQF
TRBV2 | ALSGAYRAGSSYEQY
TRBV12-3/TRBV12-4 | ASSLLRENEQF
TRBV5-1 | ASSLAEIGASPLH
TRBV5-1 | ASSLPEGSQIYYEQY
TRBV12-3/TRBV12-4 | ASSLAPGVNNEQF
TRBV10-2 | ASSPSLRSSGNTIY
TRBV12-3/TRBV12-4 | ASSSSVVNQPQH
TRBV19 | ASSSGTGESPLH